This T cell receptor (beta chain) originates from a study of blood T cell repertoires in COVID-19. Across the whole study: COVID-19 samples, acute and convalescent, were from the United States, Italy and Spain. The analysed material was cDNA or gDNA that came from T cells, B-cell-depleted T cells, or PBMCs.

Source study methods: Using reference gene primer amplification, nucleated cell counts were estimated. Generated by immunoSEQ multiplex PCR, the TCRdb table keeps only in-frame clones and is missing some. The DNA was the basis for D and trimming; V, J and clone size are from that table. The top ten hold 4.8% of the sample, which has about 91,000 clones, 85% to 90% seen once. The CDR3 covers 13 residues. Germline V gene data show CDR1 as SGHTA and CDR2 as FQGNSA. The J segment lost 6 bases and the V segment lost 5 bases, leaving 4 bases of the junction unmatched. What was sequenced was peripheral blood. This sequence originates from a woman older than 75 with active COVID-19. The chain is built from TRBV7-2 and TRBJ2-3; TRBD2 aligns across 8 bases. For the CDR3, the DNA is TGTGCCAGCAGCCCCGGGACTAGGGATACGCAGTATTTT. Translation: CASSPGTRDTQYF.